This TCR beta chain comes out of a study of OX40 agonist ivuxolimab in advanced cancers. For the wider study: Ivuxolimab was an agonistic, fully human IgG2 monoclonal antibody directed against OX40 (CD134), a costimulatory receptor. Intravenous ivuxolimab was administered to patients every 2 weeks at six dose levels: 0.01, 0.1, 0.3, 1.5, 3 and 10 mg/kg. Of the approximately 54 patients in dose escalation, about 19 had hepatocellular carcinoma, roughly 15 had melanoma, 9 had renal cell carcinoma and 9 had head and neck cancer. A male proportion of roughly 80% and a mean age of approximately 62 years, ranging from roughly 23 to 79, were recorded for the dose-escalation cohort. Prior anti-PD-1, anti-PD-L1 or anti-CTLA-4 therapy was permitted, and 40% to 50% of dose-escalation patients had received checkpoint inhibitors. Partial responses were achieved by three dose-escalation patients, of whom one had hepatocellular carcinoma and two had cutaneous melanoma. The point of sequencing TCRbeta in the periphery was to test whether ivuxolimab changed TCR sequence diversity and drove clonal T-cell expansion. The paper reports the monotherapy dose-escalation portion (N ≈ 52 patients) of the phase I ivuxolimab trial.

About this clone itself: Its antigen is currently not known. The sample holds no much larger clone one base away, and base qualities are not on file.

Overall study results and their limits: On average, CD8+ T cells showed more expanded clones than CD4+ T cells after ivuxolimab. Antigen specificity was not determined for the clonally expanded peripheral T cells. In the 0.1-3.0 mg/kg groups, partial responders had among the lowest normalized peripheral clonal expansion, particularly in CD8+ T cells. At doses of 0.1 to 3.0 mg/kg, clonal expansion of both CD4+ and CD8+ blood T cells was observed from baseline to week 6. Low levels of normalized T-cell clonal expansion were also seen in some patients who did not respond.

The trial excluded patients who had a history of autoimmune disease or were on systemic immunosuppression. Peripheral blood for TCR sequencing was collected from all dose cohorts at baseline, on cycle 4 day 1, and on cycle 7 day 1. Samples came from an open-label, multicenter, first-in-human phase I dose-escalation trial of ivuxolimab. Adults with locally advanced or metastatic melanoma, renal cell carcinoma, hepatocellular carcinoma or head and neck squamous cell carcinoma were enrolled in the trial. Before TCR sequencing, CD4+ T cells and CD8+ T cells from peripheral blood were sorted into separate populations. Spanning cysteine to phenylalanine, the CDR3 consists of 17 amino acids. Only the CDR3 region is kept as DNA, spanning 51 bases read in frame from base 1. Compared with germline, V lacks 0 bases and J lacks 2 bases; bases without a gene match: 8. The germline V gene gives CDR1 as SGDLS and CDR2 as YYNGEE.

Genomic DNA was extracted from sorted cells for sequencing of the TCRbeta CDR3 region. The immunoSEQ Assay was used for sequencing of TCRbeta CDR3 regions. Drawn from immuneACCESS, this table holds only the in-frame rearrangements with V and J called that TCRdb kept. Clones are partly lost; checked studies trace under half to an unresolved V gene and leave the rest unexplained. The sample includes over 25,000 clones, with 81% observed a single time. The ten largest clones take up roughly 32% of the sample. The chain is encoded by TRBV9 joined to TRBJ2-3; the central 8 bases match TRBD2. Sample: CD4+ or CD8+ T cells sorted from blood, taken in a trial of the OX40 agonist ivuxolimab. This TCR derives from an adult with an advanced solid tumor such as melanoma, head and neck, liver or kidney cancer. The CDR3 protein is CASSVVGEAGVTDTQYF. In nucleotide form, the sequence is TGTGCCAGCAGCGTAGTAGGTGAAGCGGGAGTCACAGATACGCAGTATTTT.